The 27 T cell receptor beta chains below come from one sample, sequenced in a study of cytomegalovirus exposure and HLA in healthy donors. The PCR was carried out with 60 Vbeta primers and 13 Jbeta primers. Method: immunoSEQ multiplex PCR; TCRdb's copy keeps in-frame clones and lacks some. Among about 200,000 clones listed, approximately 80% were seen once. Material for sequencing was PBMCs. These receptors all stem from a man in his forties or fifties in good health and CMV-seropositive.

In its sample, this clone was seen once. The chain recombines TRBV5-1 with TRBJ1-4; TRBD1 matches at 10 bases. V shed 4 bases and J 4 bases; nucleotides not matched to a gene: 10. Germline assignment: CDR1 SGHRS and CDR2 YFSETQ. The CDR3 consists of 17 residues. The CDR3 is CASSLPSGTGVNEKLFF. The CDR3, as DNA: TGCGCCAGCAGCCTGCCGTCTGGGACAGGGGTTAATGAAAAACTGTTTTTT.

The chain combines TRBV7-9 with TRBJ1-1; tentatively, D is TRBD1 (5 bases). The CDR3 spans 14 residues. Germline V lookup: CDR1 SEHNR, CDR2 FQNEAQ (reference sequence). Between the trimmed V and J ends, which lost 4 bases and 3 bases, there was a span of 12 bases. CDR3 protein: CASSSGLRDTEAFF. CDR3 nucleotide sequence: TGTGCCAGCAGCTCAGGGTTACGGGACACTGAAGCTTTCTTT.

This chain links TRBV30 with TRBJ1-5; D is possibly TRBD1 (5 bases). The length of the CDR3 is 13 residues. V lost 3 bases to trimming and J lost 5 bases, with 11 bases between them. The germline gives CDR1 GTSNPN, CDR2 SVGIG (reference sequence). The CDR3 spells CAWSTRGDQPQHF. The CDR3 DNA reads TGTGCCTGGAGCACCCGGGGGGATCAGCCCCAGCATTTT.

Details on this clone: At one end the junction does not follow the germline gene, possibly because of a read error. The chain joins TRBV6-1 to TRBJ2-1; 14 nucleotides line up with TRBD2. Germline values: CDR1 MNHNS, CDR2 SASEGT. This CDR3 is 15 amino acids long. Here the CDR3 reads CASREATSGRDEQFF. For the CDR3, the DNA is TGTGCCAGCAGAGAAGCGACTAGCGGGAGGGATGAGCAGTTCTTC.

In this sample, this clone turned up a few times. The gene calls are TRBV7-2 and TRBJ2-2; TRBD1 agrees at 7 bases. CDR1 and CDR2 from the germline V gene are SGHTA and FQGNSA. The V gene end was trimmed by 0 bases and the J gene end by 5 bases; junction bases not matched to a gene: 0. CDR3 length equals 14 residues. The DNA of the CDR3 is TGTGCCAGCAGCTTAGCGACAGGGACCGGGGAGCTGTTTTTT. It codes for CASSLATGTGELFF.

V gene TRBV6-5 combines with J gene TRBJ2-5; TRBD1 matches at 7 bases. Gene TRBJ2-7 matches the end of the DNA better, so the J call may be wrong. This CDR3 is 16 amino acids long. The V gene's germline CDR1 is MNHEY and CDR2 SVGAGI. CDR3 DNA: TGTGCCAGCAGTTACTACTCGGGACAGAGATCCTACGAGCAGTACTTC. The encoded protein is CASSYYSGQRSYEQYF.

The chain employs TRBV28 and TRBJ1-6, with TRBD1 identical over 8 bases. The V gene's germline CDR1 is MDHEN and CDR2 SYDVKM. This CDR3 spans 14 amino acids. Unmatched junction bases numbered 5, after V lost 5 bases and J lost 8 bases. CDR3 region: CASSPRQGYSPLHF. CDR3 DNA sequence: TGTGCCAGCAGTCCCCGACAGGGGTATTCACCCCTCCACTTT. The whole variable domain, remainder taken from reference TRBV28 and TRBJ1-6, is DVKVTQSSRYLVKRTGEKVFLECVQDMDHENMFWYRQDPGLGLRLIYFSYDVKMKEKGDIPEGYSVSREKKERFSLILESASTNQTSMYLCASSPRQGYSPLHFGNGTRLTVT.

V and J are TRBV7-2 and TRBJ2-1; 9 bases align to TRBD1. Germline-derived CDR1 and CDR2 are SGHTA and FQGNSA. V lost 4 bases and J lost 6; bases outside the gene matches: 1. The CDR3 totals 13 residues. The CDR3 nucleotides read TGTGCCAGCAGCTCACAGGGGGCCAATGAGCAGTTCTTC. This encodes CASSSQGANEQFF.

J is TRBJ2-2 and V is TRBV27; D is possibly TRBD1 (6 bases). V lost 6 bases, J lost 6 bases, and 11 bases lay in between. This CDR3 region has 13 residues. Germline assignment: CDR1 MNHEY and CDR2 SMNVEV (reference sequence). The CDR3 spells CASSLQGSGELFF. The CDR3 DNA follows: TGTGCCAGCAGCCTACAGGGCTCCGGGGAGCTGTTTTTT.

For this clone: Different DNA sequences within this sample yield the same CDR3. The gene calls are TRBV5-1 and TRBJ2-1; 10 nucleotides line up with TRBD2. The CDR3 loop spans 14 amino acids. Germline CDR1 is SGHRS and CDR2 is YFSETQ. V gave up 3 bases and J gave up 3 bases; unmatched junction bases: 0. In nucleotides, the CDR3 is TGCGCCAGCAGCTGGACTAGCGGCTACAATGAGCAGTTCTTC. It yields the protein CASSWTSGYNEQFF.

The chain combines TRBV10-3 with TRBJ2-7, with 13 bases identical to TRBD2. Germline V gene sequence: CDR1 ENHRY, CDR2 SYGVKD. V lost 8 bases, J lost 3 bases, and 1 base stayed unmatched. The CDR3 spans 13 residues. The CDR3 reads CAIWTSGSYEQYF. CDR3 coding DNA: TGTGCCATCTGGACTAGCGGGAGCTACGAGCAGTACTTC.

The gene calls are TRBV5-1 and TRBJ1-2; tentative D call: TRBD1 (5 bases). The CDR3 is 13 residues long. The V gene's germline CDR1 is SGHRS and CDR2 YFSETQ. V was pared by 4 bases and J by 3 bases, with 10 bases between. The CDR3 loop is CASSRGGDYGYTF. The DNA for the CDR3 is TGCGCCAGCAGCCGGGGGGGGGACTATGGCTACACCTTC.

The chain recombines TRBV6-1 with TRBJ2-7; TRBD1 aligns across 7 bases. V shed 8 bases, J shed 5 bases, and the junction held 12 bases outside the gene matches. The CDR3 runs to 14 residues. The germline V gene encodes CDR1 MNHNS and CDR2 SASEGT. In nucleotides, the CDR3 is TGTGCCAGCCGGGTAGGGGGCGTCCGGGACGAGCAGTACTTC. Its translation is CASRVGGVRDEQYF.

The chain is built from TRBV5-6 and TRBJ1-1; a possible D gene is TRBD1 (5 bases). V gave up 2 bases and J gave up 1 base, with 12 bases separating them. The length of the CDR3 is 15 residues. Germline V gene lookup returns CDR1 SGHDT and CDR2 YYEEEE. The CDR3 region has the DNA TGTGCCAGCAGCTTAGGCGGACAACCGAACACTGAAGCTTTCTTT. It is translated as CASSLGGQPNTEAFF.

The chain joins TRBV7-9 to TRBJ2-3, with 13 positions matching TRBD2. After removal of 6 bases from V and 7 bases from J, the junction contained 4 bases not matched to a gene. CDR1 SEHNR and CDR2 FQNEAQ come from the germline V gene (reference sequence). The CDR3 is 14 amino acids. This chain's CDR3 is CASSTSGRGYTQYF. For the CDR3, the DNA is TGTGCCAGCAGTACTAGCGGGAGGGGCTATACGCAGTATTTT.

The chain combines TRBV7-8 with TRBJ2-3; 9 bases fit TRBD2. The germline V gene encodes CDR1 SGHVS and CDR2 FQNEAQ. J lost 0 bases, V lost 1 base, and 8 bases had no gene match. The CDR3 totals 18 residues. The CDR3 DNA follows: TGTGCCAGCAGCTTAGAAGCGGGGGGACTCTTAAGCACAGATACGCAGTATTTT. It is translated as CASSLEAGGLLSTDTQYF.

A word on this clone: The junction shows a germline mismatch at one end, possibly a read error. The chain carries TRBV19 and TRBJ2-5; 8 positions match TRBD2. CDR1 is LNHDA, CDR2 SQIVND, per germline (reference sequence). The CDR3 loop spans 17 amino acids. CDR3 DNA: TGTGCTAGTAGTTTCCCCGATGTGGCGGGAGGTTCAAAGACCCAGTACTTC. The encoded protein is CASSFPDVAGGSKTQYF.

This clone was seen once. This sequence joins TRBV10-2 and TRBJ2-7; D may be TRBD2 (5 bases). The CDR3 loop spans 14 amino acids. The V gene's germline CDR1 is WSHSY and CDR2 SAAADI. V lost 3 bases and J 1 base, leaving 10 bases between the germline ends. The CDR3 here is CASSENGDSYEQYF. The CDR3, as DNA: TGCGCCAGCAGTGAAAACGGGGATTCCTACGAGCAGTACTTC.

The DNA for the CDR3 is TGTGCCAGCAGCTTAGCACTCATGTCAGCGGGGACGCCCTACAATGAGCAGTTCTTC. Protein product: CASSLALMSAGTPYNEQFF. The chain carries TRBV7-6 and TRBJ2-1; 7 positions agree with TRBD2. Per germline, CDR1 SGHVS and CDR2 FNYEAQ. With V trimmed by 0 bases and J by 2 bases, 13 bases remained unmatched. This CDR3 has 19 residues.

This chain joins TRBV4-2 and TRBJ2-2; 12 nucleotides align to TRBD2. Germline CDR1 and CDR2: LGHNA and YNFKEQ. Germline trimming cut 3 bases from V and 5 bases from J; bases unmatched to any gene: 1. CDR3 size: 15 residues. The CDR3 nucleotides read TGTGCCAGCAGCCAGCTAGCGGGGGGGACCGGGGAGCTGTTTTTT. Encoded protein: CASSQLAGGTGELFF.

V is TRBV18 and J is TRBJ2-2, with 10 bases fitting TRBD2. Germline V CDR1 and CDR2: KGHSH, LQKENI. V shed 2 bases and J 7 bases; nucleotides not matched to a gene: 10. This CDR3 has 17 amino acids. The DNA for the CDR3 is TGTGCCAGCTCACCAAGATCTAGCGGGAGTTTCAGCGGGGAGCTGTTTTTT. This translates into CASSPRSSGSFSGELFF.

The chain employs TRBV6-1 and TRBJ1-5, with 9 bases aligning to TRBD1. The CDR3 is made up of 13 amino acids. V lost 5 bases and J lost 6; bases outside the gene matches: 2. Germline-derived CDR1 and CDR2 are MNHNS and SASEGT. The CDR3 reads CASSRDRVQPQHF. CDR3 nucleotides: TGTGCCAGCAGTCGGGACAGGGTTCAGCCCCAGCATTTT.

V is TRBV2 and J is TRBJ1-4, with TRBD1 matching 8 bases. The CDR3 covers 18 residues. The germline gives CDR1 SNHLY, CDR2 FYNNEI. V shed 8 bases, J shed 1 base, and the junction held 15 bases outside the gene matches. Written as DNA, the CDR3 is TGTGCCAGCCATCCGGAGGGGCAGGGGGCAGTAACTAATGAAAAACTGTTTTTT. This encodes CASHPEGQGAVTNEKLFF.

V usage is TRBV6-5 and J usage is TRBJ2-7; 8 bases are a match to TRBD1. CDR3 length: 14 residues. With V trimmed by 6 bases and J by 2 bases, 6 bases remained unmatched. CDR1 and CDR2 (germline): MNHEY, SVGAGI. The CDR3 nucleotides are TGTGCCAGCAGCCACGACAGGGGTACCTACGAGCAGTACTTC. It encodes CASSHDRGTYEQYF.

This clone occurred once. DNA of the CDR3: TGTGCCAGCAGCAAAGAACGAGGATCGGGCTCCTACGAGCAGTACTTC. This translates into CASSKERGSGSYEQYF. J is TRBJ2-7 and V is TRBV21-1; TRBD2, as called in the table, went unchecked against the DNA. TRBV21-1 is assigned pseudogene status. The CDR3 loop spans 16 amino acids.

The count of this clone is one. V gene TRBV6-5 combines with J gene TRBJ2-3; 10 nucleotides match TRBD1. V shed 3 bases, J shed 1 base, and the junction held 1 base outside the gene matches. This CDR3 region has 15 residues. Germline assignment: CDR1 MNHEY and CDR2 SVGAGI. The CDR3 region is CASSYGQGGTDTQYF. In DNA form, the CDR3 reads TGTGCCAGCAGTTATGGACAGGGGGGCACAGATACGCAGTATTTT.

The rearrangement uses TRBV9 and TRBJ1-3; D is uncertain. Trimming pared 7 bases from V and 0 bases from J, leaving 8 bases between. CDR1 and CDR2 from the germline V gene are SGDLS and YYNGEE. The CDR3 is 13 residues long. The CDR3 nucleotides are TGTGCCAGCCGGGGAAGCTCTGGAAACACCATATATTTT. Translating it yields CASRGSSGNTIYF.